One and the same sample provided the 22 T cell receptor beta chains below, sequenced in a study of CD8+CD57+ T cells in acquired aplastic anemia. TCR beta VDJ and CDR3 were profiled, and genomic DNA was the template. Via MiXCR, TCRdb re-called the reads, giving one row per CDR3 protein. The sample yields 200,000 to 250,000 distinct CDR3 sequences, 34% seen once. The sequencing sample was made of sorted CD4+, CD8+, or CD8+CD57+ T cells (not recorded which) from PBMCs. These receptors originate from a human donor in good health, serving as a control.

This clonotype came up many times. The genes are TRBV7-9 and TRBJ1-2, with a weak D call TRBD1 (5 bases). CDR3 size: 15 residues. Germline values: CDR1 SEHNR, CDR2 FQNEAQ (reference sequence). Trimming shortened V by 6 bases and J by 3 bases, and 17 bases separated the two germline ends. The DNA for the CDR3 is TGTGCCAGCAGTTTGGACACCCGAGGGGACTATGGCTACACCTTC. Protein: CASSLDTRGDYGYTF.

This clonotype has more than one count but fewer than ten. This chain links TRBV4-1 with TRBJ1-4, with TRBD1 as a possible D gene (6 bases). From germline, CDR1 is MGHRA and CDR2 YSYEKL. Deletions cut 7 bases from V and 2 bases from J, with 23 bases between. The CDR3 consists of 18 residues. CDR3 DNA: TGCGCCAGCAAGCCAAGACGTGGGGGGGCGAAGACTAATGAAAAACTGTTTTTT. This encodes CASKPRRGGAKTNEKLFF.

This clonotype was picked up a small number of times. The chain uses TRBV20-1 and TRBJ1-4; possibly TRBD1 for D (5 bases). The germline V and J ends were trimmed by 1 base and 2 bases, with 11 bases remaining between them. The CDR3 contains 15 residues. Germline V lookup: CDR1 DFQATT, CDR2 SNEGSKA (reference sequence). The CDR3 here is CSARALAGTNEKLFF. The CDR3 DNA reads TGCAGTGCTAGAGCTCTGGCAGGGACTAATGAAAAACTGTTTTTT.

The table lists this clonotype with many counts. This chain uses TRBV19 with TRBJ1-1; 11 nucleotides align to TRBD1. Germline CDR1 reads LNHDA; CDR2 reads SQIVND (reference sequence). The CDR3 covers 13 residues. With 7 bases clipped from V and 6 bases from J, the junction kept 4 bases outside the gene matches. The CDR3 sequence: CASMDRGLSEAFF. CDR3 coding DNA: TGTGCCAGTATGGACAGGGGGCTGTCTGAAGCTTTCTTT.

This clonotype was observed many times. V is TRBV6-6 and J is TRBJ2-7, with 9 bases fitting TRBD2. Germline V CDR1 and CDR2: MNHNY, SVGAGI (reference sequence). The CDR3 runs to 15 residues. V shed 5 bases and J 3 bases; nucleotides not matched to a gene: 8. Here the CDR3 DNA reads TGTGCCAGCAGTCGGTACGGACTAGCGAGCTACGAGCAGTACTTC. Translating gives CASSRYGLASYEQYF.

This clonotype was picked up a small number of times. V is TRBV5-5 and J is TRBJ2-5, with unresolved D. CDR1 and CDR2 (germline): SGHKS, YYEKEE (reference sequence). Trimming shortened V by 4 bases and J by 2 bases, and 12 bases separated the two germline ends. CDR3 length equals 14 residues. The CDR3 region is CASSTVPLQETQYF. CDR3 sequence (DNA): TGTGCCAGCAGCACAGTCCCGCTTCAAGAGACCCAGTACTTC.

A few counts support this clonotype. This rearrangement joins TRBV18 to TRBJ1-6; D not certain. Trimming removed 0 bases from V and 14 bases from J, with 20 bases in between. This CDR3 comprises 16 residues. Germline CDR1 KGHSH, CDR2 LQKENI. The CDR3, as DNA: TGTGCCAGCTCACCACCGCCTCTGGATTCCCCCGCGGCCCTCCACTTT. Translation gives CASSPPPLDSPAALHF.

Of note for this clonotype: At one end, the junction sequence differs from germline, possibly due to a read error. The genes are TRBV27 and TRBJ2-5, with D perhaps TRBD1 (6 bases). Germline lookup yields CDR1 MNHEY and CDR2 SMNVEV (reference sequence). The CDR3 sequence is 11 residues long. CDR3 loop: CASRKGENQYF. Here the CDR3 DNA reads TGTGCCAGCCGGAAGGGGGAGAACCAGTACTTC.

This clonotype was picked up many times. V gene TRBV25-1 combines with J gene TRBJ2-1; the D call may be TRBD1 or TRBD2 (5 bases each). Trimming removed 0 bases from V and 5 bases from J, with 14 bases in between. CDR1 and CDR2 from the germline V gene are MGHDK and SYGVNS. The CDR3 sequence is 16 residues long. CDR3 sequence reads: CASSEYGGVVNNEQFF. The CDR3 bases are TGTGCCAGCAGTGAATATGGGGGAGTCGTCAACAATGAGCAGTTCTTC.

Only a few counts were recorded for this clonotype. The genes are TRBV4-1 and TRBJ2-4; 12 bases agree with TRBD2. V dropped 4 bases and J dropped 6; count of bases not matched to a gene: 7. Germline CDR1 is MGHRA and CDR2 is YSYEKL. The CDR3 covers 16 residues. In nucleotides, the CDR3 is TGCGCCAGCAGCCCCAACGGACTAGCGGGGAGAAACATTCAGTACTTC. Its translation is CASSPNGLAGRNIQYF.

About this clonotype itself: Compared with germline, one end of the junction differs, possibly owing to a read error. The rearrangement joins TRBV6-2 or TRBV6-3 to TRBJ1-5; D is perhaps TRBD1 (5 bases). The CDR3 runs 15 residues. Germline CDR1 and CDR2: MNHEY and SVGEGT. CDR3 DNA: TGTGCCGGCAGTTACAGTCAGGGCTTGTATCAGCCCCAGCATTTT. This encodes CAGSYSQGLYQPQHF.

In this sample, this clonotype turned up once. As DNA, the CDR3 is TGTGCCAGCAGGAGGACAGGGTACAATGAGCAGTTCTTC. It codes for CASRRTGYNEQFF. V is TRBV25-1 and J is TRBJ2-1; 8 nucleotides align to TRBD1. The CDR3 extends over 13 amino acids. V trimming: 6 bases; J trimming: 4 bases; junction bases outside the gene matches: 2. Germline CDR1 reads MGHDK; CDR2 reads SYGVNS.

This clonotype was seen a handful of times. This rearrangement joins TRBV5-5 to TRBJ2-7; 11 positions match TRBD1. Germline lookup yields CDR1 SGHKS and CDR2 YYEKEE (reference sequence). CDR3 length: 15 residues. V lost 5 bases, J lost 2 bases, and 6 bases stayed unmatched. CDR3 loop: CASSYRDRGTYEQYF. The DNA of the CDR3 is TGTGCCAGCAGTTACCGGGACAGGGGGACCTACGAGCAGTACTTC.

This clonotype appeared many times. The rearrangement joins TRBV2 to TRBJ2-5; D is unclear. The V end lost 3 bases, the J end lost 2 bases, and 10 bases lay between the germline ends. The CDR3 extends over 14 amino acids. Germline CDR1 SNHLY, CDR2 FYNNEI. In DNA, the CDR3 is TGTGCCAGCAGTGAGGGGTCGGCGCAAGAGACCCAGTACTTC. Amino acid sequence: CASSEGSAQETQYF.

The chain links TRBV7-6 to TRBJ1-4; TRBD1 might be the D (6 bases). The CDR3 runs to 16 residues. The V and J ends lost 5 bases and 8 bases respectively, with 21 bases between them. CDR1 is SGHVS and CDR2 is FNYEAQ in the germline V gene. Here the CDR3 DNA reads TGTGCCAGCAGCCCCCAATCAACAGGGACCGGGGAAAAACTGTTTTTT. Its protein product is CASSPQSTGTGEKLFF.

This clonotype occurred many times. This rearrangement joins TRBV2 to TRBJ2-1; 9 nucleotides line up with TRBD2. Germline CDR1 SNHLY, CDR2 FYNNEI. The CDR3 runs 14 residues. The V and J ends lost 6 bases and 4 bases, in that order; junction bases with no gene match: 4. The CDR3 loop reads CASSLTSGYNEQFF. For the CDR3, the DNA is TGTGCCAGCAGCTTGACTAGCGGATACAATGAGCAGTTCTTC.

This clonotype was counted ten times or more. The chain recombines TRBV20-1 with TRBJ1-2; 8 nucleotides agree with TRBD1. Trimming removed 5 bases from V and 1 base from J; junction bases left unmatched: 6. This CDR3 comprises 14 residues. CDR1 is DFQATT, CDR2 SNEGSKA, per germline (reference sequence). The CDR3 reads CSAFTQGVNYGYTF. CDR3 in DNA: TGCAGTGCTTTCACACAGGGGGTTAACTATGGCTACACCTTC.

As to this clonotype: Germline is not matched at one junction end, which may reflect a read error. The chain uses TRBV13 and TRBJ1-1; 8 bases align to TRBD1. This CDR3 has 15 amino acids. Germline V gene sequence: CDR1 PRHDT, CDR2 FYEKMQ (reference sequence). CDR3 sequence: CASSLGTGGNIEAFF. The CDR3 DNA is TGTGCCAGCAGCTTAGGAACAGGGGGGAACATTGAAGCTTTCTTT. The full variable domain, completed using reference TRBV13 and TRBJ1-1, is AAGVIQSPRHLIKEKRETATLKCYPIPRHDTVYWYQQGPGQDPQFLISFYEKMQSDKGSIPDRFSAQQFSDYHSELNMSSLELGDSALYFCASSLGTGGNIEAFFGQGTRLTVV.

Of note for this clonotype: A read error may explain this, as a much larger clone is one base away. The CDR3 coding sequence is TGCGCCAGCAGCCAACGAACTACCTACGAGCAGTACTTC. This translates into CASSQRTTYEQYF. The chain is built from TRBV5-1 and TRBJ2-7, with D hard to call. The CDR3 sequence is 13 residues long. Germline V gene sequence: CDR1 SGHRS, CDR2 YFSETQ. V was clipped by 4 bases and J by 2 bases, with 10 bases between them. Looking up the rest from reference TRBV5-1 and TRBJ2-7 gives the full variable domain: KAGVTQTPRYLIKTRGQQVTLSCSPISGHRSVSWYQQTPGQGLQFLFEYFSETQRNKGNFPGRFSGRQFSNSRSEMNVSTLELGDSALYLCASSQRTTYEQYFGPGTRLTVT.

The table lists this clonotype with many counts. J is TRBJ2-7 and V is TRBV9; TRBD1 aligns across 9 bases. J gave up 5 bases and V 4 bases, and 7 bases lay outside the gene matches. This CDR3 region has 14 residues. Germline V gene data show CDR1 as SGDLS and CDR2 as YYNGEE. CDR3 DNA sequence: TGTGCCAGCAGCCGCGGGACAGGGAATCACGAGCAGTACTTC. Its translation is CASSRGTGNHEQYF.

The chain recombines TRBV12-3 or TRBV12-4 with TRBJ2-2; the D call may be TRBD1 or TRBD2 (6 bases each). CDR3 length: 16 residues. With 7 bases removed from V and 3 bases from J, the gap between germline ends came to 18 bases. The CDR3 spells CASTLTRGGYTGELFF. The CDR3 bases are TGTGCCAGCACCTTGACGAGAGGGGGGTACACCGGGGAGCTGTTTTTT.

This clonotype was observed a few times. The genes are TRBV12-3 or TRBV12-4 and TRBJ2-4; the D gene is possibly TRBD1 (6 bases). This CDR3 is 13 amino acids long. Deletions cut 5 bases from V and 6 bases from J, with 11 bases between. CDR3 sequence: CASSTGLGNIQYF. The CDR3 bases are TGTGCCAGCAGTACAGGGCTCGGAAACATTCAGTACTTC.